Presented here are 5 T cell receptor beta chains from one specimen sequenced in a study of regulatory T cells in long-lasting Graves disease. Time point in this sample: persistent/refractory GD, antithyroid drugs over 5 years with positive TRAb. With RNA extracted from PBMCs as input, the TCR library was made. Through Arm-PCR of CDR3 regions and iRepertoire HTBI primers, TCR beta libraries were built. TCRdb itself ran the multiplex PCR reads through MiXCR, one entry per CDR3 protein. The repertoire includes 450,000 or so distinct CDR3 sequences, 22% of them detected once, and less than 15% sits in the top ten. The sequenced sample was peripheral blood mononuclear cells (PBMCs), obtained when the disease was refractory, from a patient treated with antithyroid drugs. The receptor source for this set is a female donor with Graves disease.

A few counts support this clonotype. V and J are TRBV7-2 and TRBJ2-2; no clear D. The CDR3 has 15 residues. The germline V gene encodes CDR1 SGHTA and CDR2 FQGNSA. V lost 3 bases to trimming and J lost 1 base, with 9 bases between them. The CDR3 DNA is TGTGCCAGCAGCTTGATGGGAATGAACACCGGGGAGCTGTTTTTT. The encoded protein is CASSLMGMNTGELFF.

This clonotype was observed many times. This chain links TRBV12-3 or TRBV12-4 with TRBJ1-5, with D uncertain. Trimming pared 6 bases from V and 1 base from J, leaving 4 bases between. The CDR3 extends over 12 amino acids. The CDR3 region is CASRSSNQPQHF. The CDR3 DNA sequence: TGTGCCAGCAGGTCAAGCAATCAGCCCCAGCATTTT.

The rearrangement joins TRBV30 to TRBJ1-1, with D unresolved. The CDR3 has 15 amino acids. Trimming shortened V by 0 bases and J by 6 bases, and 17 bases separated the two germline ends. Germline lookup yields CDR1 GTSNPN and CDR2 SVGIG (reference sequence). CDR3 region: CAWSVRESPPAEAFF. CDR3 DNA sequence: TGTGCCTGGAGTGTACGGGAGAGCCCCCCGGCTGAAGCTTTCTTT.

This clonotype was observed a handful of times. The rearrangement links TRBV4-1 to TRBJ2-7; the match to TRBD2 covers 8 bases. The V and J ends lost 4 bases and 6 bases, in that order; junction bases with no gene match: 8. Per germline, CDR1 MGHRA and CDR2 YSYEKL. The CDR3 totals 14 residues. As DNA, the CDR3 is TGCGCCAGCAGCCCGCTGGGACTAGTCAGCGAGCAGTACTTC. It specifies CASSPLGLVSEQYF.

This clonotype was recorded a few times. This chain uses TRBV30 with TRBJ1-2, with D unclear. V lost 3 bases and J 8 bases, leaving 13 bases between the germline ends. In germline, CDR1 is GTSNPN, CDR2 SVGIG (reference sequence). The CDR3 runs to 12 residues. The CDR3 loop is CAWRSAQMGYTF. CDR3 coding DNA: TGTGCCTGGAGGAGTGCCCAGATGGGCTACACCTTC.